The clone carrying this T cell receptor beta chain was detected only once. TCRdb's copy holds only in-frame clones and misses some; the assay was immunoSEQ multiplex PCR. The sample records roughly 63,000 clones, approximately 57% being singletons. This record belongs to a study of cytotoxic CD8 clonotypes in ibrutinib-treated CLL. This CDR3 has 13 residues. From germline, CDR1 is MRHNA and CDR2 SNTAGT. Trimming took off 4 bases at V and 4 bases at J, with 5 bases between the two ends. The material sequenced was PBMCs, taken after 12 months of ibrutinib treatment. This receptor was obtained from a human donor with chronic lymphocytic leukemia. The chain recombines TRBV6-4 with TRBJ2-6; no clear D. CDR3 DNA sequence: TGTGCCAGCAGTGTTTTCGGGGCCAACGTCCTGACTTTC. Its protein product is CASSVFGANVLTF.